Listed here are 8 T cell receptor beta chains from one sample, sequenced in a study of early T cells in non-severe SARS-CoV-2 infection. Each CDR3 protein gets one entry after TCRdb re-called the 5' RACE reads with MiXCR. The table shows just under 90,000 distinct CDR3 sequences, with approximately 14% occurring only once. The sequencing input was whole blood. Every receptor here comes from an adult who was a healthcare worker with PCR-confirmed SARS-CoV-2 infection or an uninfected control (not recorded which).

V gene TRBV14 combines with J gene TRBJ2-7, with 10 bases identical to TRBD2. The CDR3 extends over 16 amino acids. The germline CDR1 and CDR2 sequences are SGHDN and FVKESK. Germline trimming cut 4 bases from V and 4 bases from J; bases unmatched to any gene: 10. CDR3 bases: TGTGCCAGCAGCCCTCAGGGAGCGGGAGGGCCGTACGAGCAGTACTTC. The encoded protein is CASSPQGAGGPYEQYF.

This clonotype was seen a handful of times. V gene TRBV28 combines with J gene TRBJ2-7, with D uncertain. The ends were cut back, 5 bases at V and 3 bases at J, with 8 bases in the middle. The CDR3 has 12 amino acids. CDR1 is MDHEN and CDR2 is SYDVKM in the germline V gene. CDR3 DNA: TGTGCCAGCAGTCCCCATATCTACGAGCAGTACTTC. Protein: CASSPHIYEQYF.

Here the CDR3 reads CSASYSGSQEKLFF. The CDR3 nucleotides read TGCAGTGCTAGTTACTCGGGGAGCCAGGAAAAACTGTTTTTT. This sequence joins TRBV20-1 and TRBJ1-4; D unclear. Trimming cost V 3 bases and J 8 bases, with 16 bases left between them. Germline values: CDR1 DFQATT, CDR2 SNEGSKA (reference sequence). CDR3 length equals 14 residues.

This clonotype was counted only a few times. The chain combines TRBV20-1 with TRBJ2-5; D is possibly TRBD2 (6 bases). Per the germline V gene, CDR1 is DFQATT and CDR2 is SNEGSKA (reference sequence). The length of the CDR3 is 17 residues. Between the trimmed V and J ends, which lost 4 bases and 2 bases, there was a span of 23 bases. The CDR3 DNA sequence: TGCAGTGCTACACCAAATCCGGGTGGGACTCTGCAAGAGACCCAGTACTTC. Translating it yields CSATPNPGGTLQETQYF.

This clonotype turned up a few times. This chain joins TRBV19 and TRBJ2-4; 8 bases fit TRBD2. V lost 2 bases and J lost 0; bases outside the gene matches: 0. This CDR3 spans 15 amino acids. The germline CDR1 and CDR2 sequences are LNHDA and SQIVND (reference sequence). The CDR3 sequence: CASSITSGAKNIQYF. The CDR3 DNA reads TGTGCCAGTAGTATAACTAGCGGAGCCAAAAACATTCAGTACTTC.

This chain joins TRBV6-6 and TRBJ2-5; D unclear. The CDR3 consists of 12 residues. Trimming shortened V by 2 bases and J by 9 bases, and 10 bases separated the two germline ends. The germline V gene has CDR1 MNHNY and CDR2 SVGAGI (reference sequence). This CDR3 is CASSYGRPAQYF. The CDR3 DNA is TGTGCCAGCAGTTACGGCAGACCTGCCCAGTACTTC.

This clonotype occurred many times. The rearrangement links TRBV7-9 to TRBJ2-7; D not resolved. There are 15 residues in the CDR3. Per germline, CDR1 SEHNR and CDR2 FQNEAQ (reference sequence). The V and J ends lost 5 bases and 2 bases respectively, with 16 bases between them. The CDR3 sequence is CASSPVPSETYEQYF. Written as DNA, the CDR3 is TGTGCCAGCAGCCCCGTCCCATCAGAGACCTACGAGCAGTACTTC.

The chain employs TRBV21-1 and TRBJ2-1; TRBD1, the D gene given by the table, was not confirmed from the DNA. TRBV21-1 is classified as a pseudogene. CDR3 length: 15 residues. The CDR3 DNA follows: TGTGCCAGCAGCGAACAGGGGGCGTCCTACAATGAGCAGTTCTTC. Its protein is CASSEQGASYNEQFF.